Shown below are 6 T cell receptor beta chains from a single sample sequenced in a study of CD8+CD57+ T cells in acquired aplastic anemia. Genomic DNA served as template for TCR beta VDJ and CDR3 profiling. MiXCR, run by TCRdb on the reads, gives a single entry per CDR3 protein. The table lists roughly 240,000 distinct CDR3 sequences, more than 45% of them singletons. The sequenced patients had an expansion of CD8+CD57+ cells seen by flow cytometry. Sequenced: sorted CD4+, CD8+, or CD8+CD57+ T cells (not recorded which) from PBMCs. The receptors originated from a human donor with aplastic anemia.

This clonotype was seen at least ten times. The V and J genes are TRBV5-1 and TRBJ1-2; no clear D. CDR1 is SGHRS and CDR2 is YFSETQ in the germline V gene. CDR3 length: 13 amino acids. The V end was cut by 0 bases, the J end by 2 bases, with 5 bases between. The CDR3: CASSLVQNYGYTF. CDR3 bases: TGCGCCAGCAGCTTGGTACAGAACTATGGCTACACCTTC.

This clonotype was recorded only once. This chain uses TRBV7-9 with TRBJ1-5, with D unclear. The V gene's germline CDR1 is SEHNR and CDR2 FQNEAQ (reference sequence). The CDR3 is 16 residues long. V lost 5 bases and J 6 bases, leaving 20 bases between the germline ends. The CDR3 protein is CASSPRSYTGGQPQHF. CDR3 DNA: TGTGCCAGCAGCCCCCGGAGCTACACTGGTGGTCAGCCCCAGCATTTT.

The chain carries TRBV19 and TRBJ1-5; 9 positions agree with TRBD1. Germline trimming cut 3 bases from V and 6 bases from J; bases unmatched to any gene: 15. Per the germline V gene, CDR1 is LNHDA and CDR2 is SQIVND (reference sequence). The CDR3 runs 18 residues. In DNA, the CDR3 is TGTGCCAGTAGTATCCTCGGGACAGGGTCGGCGGTGGGTCAGCCCCAGCATTTT. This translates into CASSILGTGSAVGQPQHF.

CDR3 loop: CSVQDRSSYNEQYF. The CDR3 region has the DNA TGCAGCGTCCAGGACAGGAGCTCCTACAATGAGCAGTATTTT. This sequence joins TRBV29-1 and TRBJ2-3; 7 nucleotides agree with TRBD1. Germline values: CDR1 SQVTM, CDR2 ANQGSEA. The CDR3 totals 14 residues. V gave up 6 bases and J gave up 11 bases; unmatched junction bases: 17.

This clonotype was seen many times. The CDR3: CASSLSRTDDNQPQHF. Written as DNA, the CDR3 is TGTGCCAGCAGCTTGAGTAGGACGGACGACAATCAGCCCCAGCATTTT. The chain employs TRBV5-6 and TRBJ1-5, with D uncertain. Deletions cut 1 base from V and 3 bases from J, with 14 bases between. In germline, CDR1 is SGHDT, CDR2 YYEEEE. This CDR3 spans 16 amino acids.

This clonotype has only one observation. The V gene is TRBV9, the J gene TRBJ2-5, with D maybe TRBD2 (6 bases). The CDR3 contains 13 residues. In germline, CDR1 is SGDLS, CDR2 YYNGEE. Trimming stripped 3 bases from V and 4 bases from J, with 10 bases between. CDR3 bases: TGTGCCAGCAGCGAAACGACTAGAGAGACCCAGTACTTC. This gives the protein CASSETTRETQYF.